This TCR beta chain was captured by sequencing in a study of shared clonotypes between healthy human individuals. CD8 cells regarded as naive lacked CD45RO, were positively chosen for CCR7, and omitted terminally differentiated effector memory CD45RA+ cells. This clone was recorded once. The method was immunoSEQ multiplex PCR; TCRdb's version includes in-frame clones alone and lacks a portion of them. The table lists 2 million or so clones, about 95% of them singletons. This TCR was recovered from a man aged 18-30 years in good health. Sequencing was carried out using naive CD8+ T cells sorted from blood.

CDR3 protein: CASSSGGWGQETQYF. The CDR3 nucleotides are TGTGCCAGCAGCTCGGGAGGATGGGGGCAAGAGACCCAGTACTTC. The chain employs TRBV11-2 and TRBJ2-5; 7 bases match TRBD2. The CDR3 extends over 15 amino acids. The germline gives CDR1 SGHAT, CDR2 FQNNGV. V was pared by 4 bases and J by 2 bases, with 7 bases of the junction left unmatched.